The rows below give T cell receptor beta chains drawn from one sample of a study of T cells in Graves' hyperthyroidism and ophthalmopathy. TCRdb used MiXCR to reprocess the multiplex PCR reads, holding one entry per CDR3 protein. The sample has hundreds of thousands of distinct CDR3 sequences; more than 13% are singletons. The sequenced sample consisted of blood. These TCRs come from a woman aged 25 to 39 with Graves' hyperthyroidism. CDR3s include the opening cysteine and the closing phenylalanine or tryptophan. The D gene is left open where the match is weak. Not all rows give a size; the values are once, few, many and, for expanded clones, a class.

many	TRBJ2-1	TRBD2	TRBV7-2	CASSTSAPGLGNEQFF	TGTGCCAGCAGCACCTCCGCCCCGGGACTAGGCAATGAGCAGTTCTTC
NA	TRBJ1-6	NA	TRBV20-1	CSASPGPNSPLHF	TGCAGTGCTAGTCCCGGCCCAAATTCACCCCTCCACTTT
few	TRBJ2-2	NA	TRBV5-1	CASSFPSLNTGELFF	TGCGCCAGCAGCTTCCCTAGCCTGAACACCGGGGAGCTGTTTTTT
few	TRBJ1-6	TRBD1	TRBV6-1	CVTRTGDSSPLHF	TGTGTAACAAGGACAGGGGATTCGTCACCCCTCCACTTT
many	TRBJ1-5	NA	TRBV3-1	CASSQEGGIQPQHF	TGTGCCAGCAGCCAAGAGGGGGGGATTCAGCCCCAGCATTTT
NA	TRBJ2-7	NA	TRBV20-1	CSWGGPDEQYF	TGCAGCTGGGGGGGGCCTGACGAGCAGTACTTC
few	TRBJ2-3	NA	TRBV30	CAWSSMTPDTQYF	TGTGCCTGGAGTAGTATGACACCAGATACGCAGTATTTT
many	TRBJ1-2	NA	TRBV4-1	CASSQETGNYGYTF	TGCGCCAGCAGCCAAGAGACAGGAAACTATGGCTACACCTTC
NA	TRBJ2-5	NA	TRBV7-3	CASSLWAPQETQYF	TGTGCCAGCAGCCTCTGGGCCCCCCAAGAGACCCAGTACTTC
NA	TRBJ2-5	TRBD2	TRBV20-1	CSAPNLAGVQYF	TGCAGTGCGCCGAACTTAGCGGGGGTACAGTACTTC
few	TRBJ2-7	NA	TRBV4-1	CASSQVAGRNYEQYF	TGCGCCAGCAGCCAAGTGGCGGGAAGGAACTACGAGCAGTACTTC
NA	TRBJ1-1	TRBD1	TRBV15	CATSRDQGAETEAFF	TGTGCCACCAGCAGAGATCAGGGGGCTGAAACTGAAGCTTTCTTT
few	TRBJ1-5	TRBD1	TRBV4-1	CASSQGLGQGSNQPQHF	TGCGCCAGCAGCCAAGGACTAGGACAGGGGAGCAATCAGCCCCAGCATTTT
many	TRBJ1-2	TRBD1	TRBV7-2	CASSPKTGTGRYGYTF	TGTGCCAGCAGCCCCAAGACCGGGACAGGCAGATATGGCTACACCTTC
few	TRBJ2-5	TRBD2	TRBV20-1	CSALPGLAGVGETQYF	TGCAGTGCTTTGCCGGGACTAGCGGGAGTGGGAGAGACCCAGTACTTC
many	TRBJ2-4	NA	TRBV29-1	CSVSIGQPGDIQYF	TGCAGCGTTTCTATAGGACAGCCCGGAGACATTCAGTACTTC
many	TRBJ2-7	NA	TRBV2	CASRLTSSYEQYF	TGTGCCAGCAGATTAACTAGCTCCTACGAGCAGTACTTC
NA	TRBJ2-1	NA	TRBV7-2	CASSLVGRGAARNEQFF	TGTGCCAGCAGCTTAGTCGGGCGCGGGGCGGCGAGGAATGAGCAGTTCTTC
many	TRBJ2-2	NA	TRBV6-5	CASSYSSGTPNTGELFF	TGTGCCAGCAGTTACTCGTCTGGGACACCGAACACCGGGGAGCTGTTTTTT
NA	TRBJ1-6	NA	TRBV19	CASSTGPLDSPLHF	TGTGCCAGTAGTACAGGACCATTAGACTCACCCCTCCACTTT
NA	TRBJ1-2	TRBD1	TRBV9	CASSQISGQGTCTF	TGTGCCAGCAGCCAAATATCGGGACAGGGTACTTGCACCTTC
many	TRBJ2-7	NA	TRBV28	CASIEAGEQYF	TGTGCCAGCATTGAAGCTGGCGAGCAGTACTTC
many	TRBJ1-1	NA	TRBV28	CAAADPNTEAFF	TGTGCCGCCGCGGACCCGAACACTGAAGCTTTCTTT